Following are 10 T cell receptor beta chains from one sample sequenced in a study of early T cells in non-severe SARS-CoV-2 infection. TCRdb analysed the 5' RACE reads with MiXCR anew, one entry per CDR3 protein. The sample shows under 65,000 distinct CDR3 sequences, roughly 13% of them seen only once. The starting material was whole blood, obtained at baseline. These receptors were obtained from an adult who was a healthcare worker with PCR-confirmed SARS-CoV-2 infection or an uninfected control (not recorded which).

This sequence joins TRBV4-1 and TRBJ2-7; tentative D call: TRBD2 (5 bases). Germline CDR1 and CDR2: MGHRA and YSYEKL. Between the trimmed V and J ends, which lost 4 bases and 5 bases, there was a span of 6 bases. CDR3 length: 11 amino acids. CDR3 in amino acids: CASSLSDEQYF. DNA for the CDR3: TGCGCCAGCAGCCTTAGCGACGAGCAGTACTTC.

This chain links TRBV19 with TRBJ2-2; tentatively, D is TRBD1 or TRBD2 (5 bases each). Germline-derived CDR1 and CDR2 are LNHDA and SQIVND (reference sequence). The CDR3 covers 17 residues. The V gene lost 5 bases and the J gene lost 3 bases, with 19 bases spanning the gap. The CDR3 DNA reads TGTGCCAGTAGTCCGGGACCCACCATCCCCCACACCGGGGAGCTGTTTTTT. It encodes CASSPGPTIPHTGELFF.

This rearrangement joins TRBV18 to TRBJ1-5; D not certain. V was shortened by 1 base and J by 4 bases, with 14 bases between the two germline ends. CDR1 KGHSH and CDR2 LQKENI come from the germline V gene. CDR3 size: 16 residues. DNA for the CDR3: TGTGCCAGCTCACCACGCACGGCCGATCGGAATCAGCCCCAGCATTTT. Its protein is CASSPRTADRNQPQHF.

V and J are TRBV10-3 and TRBJ1-4; D uncertain. In germline, CDR1 is ENHRY, CDR2 SYGVKD. This CDR3 spans 13 amino acids. Trimming removed 4 bases from V and 4 bases from J, with 7 bases in between. The DNA of the CDR3 is TGTGCCATCAGTGCGGCCCTTAATGAAAAACTGTTTTTT. Translation gives CAISAALNEKLFF.

This clonotype was counted only a few times. V usage is TRBV6-6 and J usage is TRBJ2-1, with D maybe TRBD2 (6 bases). This CDR3 has 16 residues. Trimming took 6 bases from V and 0 from J, leaving 15 bases between them. Looked up from germline, CDR1 is MNHNY and CDR2 is SVGAGI (reference sequence). The CDR3 spells CASRSRDWSSYNEQFF. The CDR3 DNA reads as TGTGCCAGCAGAAGCCGGGACTGGAGCTCCTACAATGAGCAGTTCTTC.

This clonotype turned up a few times. V and J are TRBV20-1 and TRBJ1-1; no reliable D call. The ends were cut back, 3 bases at V and 4 bases at J, with 6 bases in the middle. CDR3 size: 11 residues. From germline, CDR1 is DFQATT and CDR2 SNEGSKA (reference sequence). The CDR3 bases are TGCAGTGCTAGTTTGGTCACTGAAGCTTTCTTT. Residues: CSASLVTEAFF.

V is TRBV7-2 and J is TRBJ2-3, with TRBD2 identical over 11 bases. Germline V gene sequence: CDR1 SGHTA, CDR2 FQGNSA. CDR3 length equals 14 residues. Unmatched junction bases numbered 11, after V lost 10 bases and J lost 8 bases. The CDR3 coding sequence is TGTGCCACCCGACCTACTAGCGGGAGCACTACGCAGTATTTT. Protein product: CATRPTSGSTTQYF.

This chain joins TRBV24-1 and TRBJ2-5, with 8 positions matching TRBD1. V lost 2 bases and J lost 2; bases outside the gene matches: 0. The CDR3 is 14 residues long. The germline gives CDR1 KGHDR, CDR2 SFDVKD. The CDR3 DNA reads TGTGCCACCAGTGATTGGGACAGGCAAGAGACCCAGTACTTC. As protein: CATSDWDRQETQYF.

The J gene is TRBJ1-2, the V gene TRBV29-1; 7 nucleotides agree with TRBD1. The V and J ends lost 5 bases and 4 bases, in that order; junction bases with no gene match: 4. Germline V gene data show CDR1 as SQVTM and CDR2 as ANQGSEA. There are 12 residues in the CDR3. Here the CDR3 reads CSVRTGFYGYTF. The CDR3 DNA reads as TGCAGCGTTAGGACAGGCTTCTATGGCTACACCTTC.

In its sample, this clonotype was seen many times. The gene calls are TRBV15 and TRBJ1-2; 8 nucleotides agree with TRBD1. Germline V gives CDR1 LNHNV, CDR2 YYDKDF (reference sequence). This CDR3 spans 15 amino acids. V lost 2 bases to trimming and J lost 2 bases; unmatched junction nucleotides: 4. CDR3 bases: TGTGCCACCAGCAGAAACAGGGGGATAAACTATGGCTACACCTTC. It is translated as CATSRNRGINYGYTF.